The present T cell receptor (beta chain) was sequenced within a study of read filtering for tumor transcriptome and immune sequencing. The library was built from 400 to 500 ng RNA with molecular barcoded adaptors for alpha/delta and beta/gamma chains. Each CDR3 protein is one row after TCRdb ran MiXCR on the reads. Counted here are some 15,000 distinct CDR3 sequences, about a fifth occurring once; the ten biggest clones make up 65% to 85%. The CDR3 loop spans 14 amino acids. V lost 5 bases to trimming and J lost 3 bases, with 13 bases between them. Germline lookup yields CDR1 SGHNT and CDR2 YENEEA. The clonotype was recovered from a donor older than 35 with multiple myeloma. Source material: a population of CD138-negative cells sorted from bone marrow. V usage is TRBV11-3 and J usage is TRBJ2-5; D is perhaps TRBD1 or TRBD2 (5 bases each). The CDR3 loop is CASSRAGTEETQYF. The CDR3, as DNA: TGTGCCAGCAGCAGAGCCGGGACGGAAGAGACCCAGTACTTC.